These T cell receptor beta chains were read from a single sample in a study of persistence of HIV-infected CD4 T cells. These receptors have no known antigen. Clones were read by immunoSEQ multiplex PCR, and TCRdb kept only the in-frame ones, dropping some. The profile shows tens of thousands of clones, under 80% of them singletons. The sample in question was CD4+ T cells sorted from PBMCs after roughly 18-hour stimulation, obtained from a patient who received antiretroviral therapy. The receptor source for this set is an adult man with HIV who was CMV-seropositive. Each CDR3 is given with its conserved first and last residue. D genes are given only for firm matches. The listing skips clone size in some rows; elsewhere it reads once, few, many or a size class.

CSASPAQGARGNTIYF,TGCAGTGCTAGTCCGGCCCAGGGGGCGCGAGGAAACACCATATATTTT,TRBV20-1,TRBD1,TRBJ1-3,.
CASSFTDSSYEQYF,TGCGCCAGCAGCTTTACAGACAGCTCCTACGAGCAGTACTTC,TRBV5-1,.,TRBJ2-7,once
CASSPTRTSGGSNLTQYF,TGTGCCAGCAGCCCCACTAGGACTAGCGGGGGTTCCAACCTTACGCAGTATTTT,TRBV7-3,TRBD2,TRBJ2-3,.
CASRWTGGEKLFF,TGTGCCAGCAGGTGGACAGGGGGAGAAAAACTGTTTTTT,TRBV7-9,TRBD1,TRBJ1-4,.
CASSLEGSGGYGYTF,TGTGCCAGCAGCTTAGAGGGATCAGGGGGATATGGCTACACCTTC,TRBV7-8,TRBD1,TRBJ1-2,.
CASSRNNGSPLHF,TGTGCCAGCAGTCGTAACAACGGTTCACCCCTCCACTTT,TRBV28,.,TRBJ1-6,.
CASSFGQGTYNSPLHF,TGTGCCAGCAGCTTCGGACAGGGAACTTATAATTCACCCCTCCACTTT,TRBV9,TRBD1,TRBJ1-6,once
CASSLGVAANYGYTF,TGTGCCAGCAGCTTGGGAGTCGCTGCTAACTATGGCTACACCTTC,TRBV5-6,.,TRBJ1-2,.
CASSIWTGGSASPLHF,TGTGCCAGCAGCATTTGGACAGGGGGTTCTGCATCACCCCTCCACTTT,TRBV7-9,TRBD1,TRBJ1-6,few
CSAYLNTEAFF,TGCAGTGCGTATCTGAACACTGAAGCTTTCTTT,TRBV20-1,.,TRBJ1-1,.
CASSQGGQSKAFF,TGTGCCAGCAGCCAAGGCGGGCAGTCCAAAGCTTTCTTT,TRBV3-1/TRBV3-2,.,TRBJ1-1,.
CASSQGGGSAQHF,TGTGCCAGCAGCCAAGGGGGAGGATCAGCCCAGCATTTT,TRBV3-1/TRBV3-2,.,TRBJ1-5,once
CASSQDALVGAKNIQYF,TGCGCCAGCAGCCAAGACGCCCTCGTAGGGGCCAAAAACATTCAGTACTTC,TRBV4-1,.,TRBJ2-4,once
CAGGLAGAYTDTQYF,TGTGCCGGGGGATTAGCGGGGGCGTACACAGATACGCAGTATTTT,TRBV2,TRBD2,TRBJ2-3,once
CASSLGAGMEEKLFF,TGTGCCAGCAGCTTAGGGGCAGGGATGGAGGAAAAACTGTTTTTT,TRBV7-9,.,TRBJ1-4,few
CASSVGTGPSTDTQYF,TGTGCCAGCAGCGTCGGGACGGGACCTAGCACAGATACGCAGTATTTT,TRBV11-1,.,TRBJ2-3,once
CASSRGAGANVLTF,TGTGCCAGCAGCCGGGGCGCTGGGGCCAACGTCCTGACTTTC,TRBV3-1/TRBV3-2,.,TRBJ2-6,.
CASTIRGGGGEQYF,TGTGCCAGTACAATTCGAGGGGGCGGCGGGGAGCAGTACTTC,TRBV19,TRBD1,TRBJ2-7,.
CASNLGGWSPLHF,TGTGCCAGCAACTTGGGCGGGTGGTCACCCCTCCACTTT,TRBV12-3/TRBV12-4,.,TRBJ1-6,few
CASSQLLGTGSGNTIYF,TGCGCCAGCAGCCAACTTCTCGGGACAGGCTCTGGAAACACCATATATTTT,TRBV4-1,TRBD1,TRBJ1-3,.
CASKETGTKDTQYF,TGTGCCAGCAAGGAGACAGGGACGAAAGATACGCAGTATTTT,TRBV2,TRBD1,TRBJ2-3,.
CSVIQRAGTEAFF,TGCAGCGTTATCCAGCGGGCAGGGACTGAAGCTTTCTTT,TRBV29-1,.,TRBJ1-1,.
CASSPGNSMNTEAFF,TGCGCCAGCAGCCCCGGGAACTCCATGAACACTGAAGCTTTCTTT,TRBV5-1,.,TRBJ1-1,.
CATRDSSYNSPLHF,TGTGCCACTAGGGACAGCTCCTATAATTCACCCCTCCACTTT,TRBV10-3,TRBD1,TRBJ1-6,.
CASSAQQGAGGYTF,TGTGCCAGCAGCGCTCAACAGGGGGCAGGTGGCTACACCTTC,TRBV9,TRBD1,TRBJ1-2,.
CASSPRTSRDEQFF,TGTGCCAGCTCACCTCGGACCTCCCGGGATGAGCAGTTCTTC,TRBV18,.,TRBJ2-1,.
CASSPDGIYGYTF,TGCGCCAGCAGCCCGGACGGAATCTATGGCTACACCTTC,TRBV5-1,.,TRBJ1-2,.
CASSLVGYEQYF,TGTGCCAGCAGCTTAGTTGGGTACGAGCAGTACTTC,TRBV7-9,.,TRBJ2-7,once
CASSLRGVSSGNTIYF,TGTGCCAGCAGTCTCCGGGGTGTTAGCTCTGGAAACACCATATATTTT,TRBV28,.,TRBJ1-3,.
CASNTGTGVDGYTF,TGTGCCAGCAATACGGGGACAGGGGTCGATGGCTACACCTTC,TRBV28,TRBD1,TRBJ1-2,.
CASSFSLGSNQPQHF,TGTGCCAGCAGCTTCAGTTTGGGTAGCAATCAGCCCCAGCATTTT,TRBV7-2,.,TRBJ1-5,.
CASSVVEGGTEAFF,TGTGCCAGCAGCGTAGTGGAGGGTGGCACTGAAGCTTTCTTT,TRBV9,.,TRBJ1-1,.